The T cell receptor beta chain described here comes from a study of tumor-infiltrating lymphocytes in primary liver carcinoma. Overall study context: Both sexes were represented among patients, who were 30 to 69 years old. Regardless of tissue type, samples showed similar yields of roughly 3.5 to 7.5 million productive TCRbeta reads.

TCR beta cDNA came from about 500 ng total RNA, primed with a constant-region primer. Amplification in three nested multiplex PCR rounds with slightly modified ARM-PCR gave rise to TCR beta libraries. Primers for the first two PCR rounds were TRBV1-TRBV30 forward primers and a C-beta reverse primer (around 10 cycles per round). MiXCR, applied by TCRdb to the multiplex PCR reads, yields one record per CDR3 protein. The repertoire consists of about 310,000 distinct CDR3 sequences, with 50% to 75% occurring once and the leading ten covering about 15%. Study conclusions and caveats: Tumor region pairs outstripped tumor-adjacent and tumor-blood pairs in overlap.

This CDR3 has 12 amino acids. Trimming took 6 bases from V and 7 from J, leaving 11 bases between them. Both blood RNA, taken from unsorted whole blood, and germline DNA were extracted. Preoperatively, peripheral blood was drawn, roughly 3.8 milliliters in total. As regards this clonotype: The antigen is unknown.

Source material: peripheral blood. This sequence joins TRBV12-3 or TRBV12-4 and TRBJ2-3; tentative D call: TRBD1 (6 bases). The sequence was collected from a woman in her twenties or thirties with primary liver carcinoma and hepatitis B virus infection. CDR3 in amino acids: CASRIDRYTQYF. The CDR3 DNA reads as TGTGCCAGCAGAATAGACAGGTATACGCAGTATTTT.